This record concerns one T cell receptor beta chain sequence. The sample comes from a study of blood T cell repertoires in COVID-19. On the study more broadly: Donors in the United States, Italy and Spain gave samples during acute or convalescent COVID-19.

CDR3 length: 13 amino acids. The germline gives CDR1 MDHEN, CDR2 SYDVKM. The V and J ends lost 4 bases and 9 bases respectively, with 13 bases between them. The repertoire was sequenced with immunoSEQ multiplex PCR; TCRdb's copy has only in-frame clones and lacks some. Seen here are about 78,000 clones, roughly 88% observed once, and the top ten hold around 2.7%. Sequences were obtained from peripheral blood. The genes are TRBV28 and TRBJ1-5; possible D gene TRBD1, 6 bases. This TCR derives from a man aged 65-85 years with active or convalescent COVID-19. As DNA, the CDR3 is TGTGCCAGCAGTTACAGGGTACCCCCGCCCCAGCATTTT. Encoded protein: CASSYRVPPPQHF.